The 21 T cell receptor beta chains in this list originate from one sample, sequenced in a study of graft-versus-host responses after intestinal transplantation. Antigens for these TCRs are unknown. Using immunoSEQ multiplex PCR, the repertoire was profiled, and TCRdb retains in-frame clones only, with some absent. Of about 99,000 clones listed, 85% to 95% are singletons. Source: unstimulated CD8+ T cells sorted from spleen or lymph node cells, taken before transplant. These receptors were taken from a human donor who was the organ donor for an intestinal transplant.

The J gene is TRBJ2-1, the V gene TRBV7-9, with D hard to call. The CDR3 is 10 residues long. Trimming removed 8 bases from V and 5 bases from J, with 4 bases in between. In germline, CDR1 is SEHNR, CDR2 FQNEAQ (reference sequence). This chain's CDR3 is CASANNEQFF. CDR3 coding DNA: TGTGCCAGCGCTAACAATGAGCAGTTCTTC.

The rearrangement joins TRBV13 to TRBJ2-2; D uncertain. Trimming removed 3 bases at V and 6 bases at J, with 14 bases between. CDR3 length: 15 residues. CDR1 PRHDT and CDR2 FYEKMQ come from the germline V gene (reference sequence). This chain's CDR3 is CASSLSYRESGELFF. The CDR3 DNA is TGTGCCAGCAGCTTGTCTTACCGTGAGTCCGGGGAGCTGTTTTTT.

Notes on this clone: One end of the junction does not line up with germline, which may come from a read error. The rearrangement links TRBV27 to TRBJ2-7, with D possibly matching TRBD1 (6 bases). Germline CDR1 reads MNHEY; CDR2 reads SMNVEV (reference sequence). This CDR3 region has 14 residues. The CDR3 DNA sequence: TGTGCCAGCGGTTTAGTGGGCAGGGGCTACGAGCAGTACTTC. Translation gives CASGLVGRGYEQYF.

This chain joins TRBV6-1 and TRBJ1-6; D gene ambiguous. The germline V gene has CDR1 MNHNS and CDR2 SASEGT. The CDR3 spans 15 residues. Trimming shortened V by 4 bases and J by 8 bases, and 15 bases separated the two germline ends. CDR3 residues: CASSGAPAEYSPLHF. Here the CDR3 DNA reads TGTGCCAGCAGTGGGGCTCCAGCTGAATATTCACCCCTCCACTTT.

The CDR3 DNA sequence: TGTGCCAGCAGCCAACCTAGCGGGAGACTGGGTGAGCAGTTCTTC. Translation: CASSQPSGRLGEQFF. The chain is built from TRBV7-9 and TRBJ2-1; TRBD2 matches at 10 bases. V trimming: 5 bases; J trimming: 9 bases; junction bases outside the gene matches: 10. Germline V gene data show CDR1 as SEHNR and CDR2 as FQNEAQ (reference sequence). This CDR3 spans 15 amino acids.

The V call is TRBV6-5, the J call TRBJ1-2, with 10 positions matching TRBD1. The germline gives CDR1 MNHEY, CDR2 SVGAGI. Trimming took 6 bases from V and 6 from J; bases not matched to a gene: 10. The CDR3 consists of 15 residues. The CDR3 reads CASSDDRGQTNGYTF. CDR3 in DNA: TGTGCCAGCAGCGATGACAGGGGGCAAACAAATGGCTACACCTTC.

The chain has TRBV10-3 and TRBJ1-1; no definite D call. Trimming cost V 0 bases and J 1 base, with 21 bases left between them. Per germline, CDR1 ENHRY and CDR2 SYGVKD. The CDR3 spans 19 residues. For the CDR3, the DNA is TGTGCCATCAGTGAGTCGACCCTGGATGGAGGGAAGGGGAACACTGAAGCTTTCTTT. It codes for CAISESTLDGGKGNTEAFF.

The chain couples TRBV6-9 to TRBJ2-7, with D perhaps TRBD1 (6 bases). This CDR3 region has 15 residues. Trimming took 2 bases from V and 9 from J, leaving 20 bases between them. Per germline, CDR1 MNHGY and CDR2 SVAAGI. CDR3 region: CASSYERDTRIGQYF. The CDR3 DNA follows: TGTGCCAGCAGTTATGAAAGGGACACCCGGATAGGGCAGTACTTC.

This chain links TRBV5-1 with TRBJ1-1; TRBD1 is a possible D gene (5 bases). This CDR3 is 16 amino acids long. Germline values: CDR1 SGHRS, CDR2 YFSETQ. V dropped 0 bases and J dropped 0 bases, with 12 bases sitting between them. The CDR3 region has the DNA TGCGCCAGCAGCTTGGTGTTGCGGGGGATGAACACTGAAGCTTTCTTT. Translating it yields CASSLVLRGMNTEAFF.

The chain has TRBV5-4 and TRBJ1-2; possible D gene TRBD1, 5 bases. With 6 bases removed from V and 6 bases from J, the gap between germline ends came to 27 bases. This CDR3 contains 17 residues. CDR1 is SGHNT, CDR2 YYREEE, per germline (reference sequence). The DNA for the CDR3 is TGTGCCAGCATCGCAAGGGAGGGGATAAAGTACAGGAATGGCTACACCTTC. This codes for CASIAREGIKYRNGYTF.

The V gene is TRBV5-1, the J gene TRBJ1-2; TRBD1 matches 9 bases. Germline trimming cut 3 bases from V and 8 bases from J; bases unmatched to any gene: 5. The CDR3 contains 13 residues. Germline V gene data show CDR1 as SGHRS and CDR2 as YFSETQ. As DNA, the CDR3 is TGCGCCAGCAGCTATGGGACAGGGAAGGGCTACACCTTC. Protein: CASSYGTGKGYTF.

The table lists this clone with a count of one. The gene calls are TRBV6-4 and TRBJ1-1; D is perhaps TRBD1 (6 bases). CDR3 size: 15 residues. Germline CDR1 reads MRHNA; CDR2 reads SNTAGT. Deletions cut 3 bases from V and 0 bases from J, with 11 bases between. Written as DNA, the CDR3 is TGTGCCAGCAGTGAAAAGGGGGACATGAACACTGAAGCTTTCTTT. Encoded protein: CASSEKGDMNTEAFF.

The V call is TRBV21-1, the J call TRBJ2-1; the table's D call of TRBD2 was not tested on the DNA. TRBV21-1 is a recognized pseudogene. The CDR3 has 17 residues. DNA for the CDR3: TGTGCCAGCAGTCTCCCCGGGACTAGCGGGAGTTCGGATGAGCAGTTCTTC. Amino acids: CASSLPGTSGSSDEQFF.

The chain uses TRBV30 and TRBJ1-1, with 11 positions matching TRBD1. The CDR3 extends over 13 amino acids. V was pared by 5 bases and J by 4 bases, with 3 bases of the junction left unmatched. Per the germline V gene, CDR1 is GTSNPN and CDR2 is SVGIG (reference sequence). For the CDR3, the DNA is TGTGCCTGGGGACAGGGGGCGGTCACTGAAGCTTTCTTT. It yields the protein CAWGQGAVTEAFF.

This clone came up once. CDR3 sequence (DNA): TGTGCCAGCAGCTTATCAGGGCTGGATGAGCAGTTCTTC. It translates to CASSLSGLDEQFF. J is TRBJ2-1 and V is TRBV11-2; maybe TRBD1 (5 bases). Trimming shortened V by 2 bases and J by 8 bases, and 10 bases separated the two germline ends. The CDR3 loop spans 13 amino acids. Germline V gene data show CDR1 as SGHAT and CDR2 as FQNNGV.

This chain connects TRBV6-5 to TRBJ2-7, with 9 bases identical to TRBD2. V lost 11 bases, J lost 1 base, and 3 bases stayed unmatched. The CDR3 loop spans 12 amino acids. The germline V gene has CDR1 MNHEY and CDR2 SVGAGI. CDR3 in amino acids: CACGGGSYEQYF. The CDR3 DNA follows: TGTGCCTGCGGGGGGGGTTCCTACGAGCAGTACTTC.

The chain joins TRBV27 to TRBJ2-1, with 10 positions matching TRBD2. V shed 6 bases, J shed 0 bases, and the junction held 2 bases outside the gene matches. The CDR3 contains 15 residues. CDR1 and CDR2 from the germline V gene are MNHEY and SMNVEV (reference sequence). For the CDR3, the DNA is TGTGCCAGCAGAGCGGGAGGGGGCTCCTACAATGAGCAGTTCTTC. Encoded protein: CASRAGGGSYNEQFF.

This clone is a singleton in its sample. The CDR3 is CASSQEGGRRNEQFF. CDR3 coding DNA: TGTGCCAGCAGCCAAGAAGGTGGGAGACGGAATGAGCAGTTCTTC. The chain couples TRBV14 to TRBJ2-1, with a tentative D call TRBD2 (5 bases). The CDR3 is made up of 15 amino acids. The V end was cut by 0 bases, the J end by 7 bases, with 13 bases between. Per the germline V gene, CDR1 is SGHDN and CDR2 is FVKESK.

CDR3 nucleotides: TGTGCCAGCACCCCAGTCCGCGGGAGCTACGAGCAGTACTTC. It codes for CASTPVRGSYEQYF. The J gene is TRBJ2-7, the V gene TRBV27, with 7 bases that match TRBD2. This CDR3 has 14 residues. Unmatched junction bases numbered 9, after V lost 7 bases and J lost 3 bases. Germline loops: CDR1 MNHEY, CDR2 SMNVEV (reference sequence).

The rearrangement joins TRBV7-9 to TRBJ2-7; 7 positions agree with TRBD1. V was pared by 6 bases and J by 1 base, with 6 bases of the junction left unmatched. There are 14 residues in the CDR3. Germline loops: CDR1 SEHNR, CDR2 FQNEAQ (reference sequence). CDR3 region: CASRPMTGSYEQYF. The CDR3 DNA reads TGTGCCAGCAGGCCGATGACAGGGTCCTACGAGCAGTACTTC.

This rearrangement joins TRBV27 to TRBJ2-7, with TRBD1 matching 10 bases. CDR1 MNHEY and CDR2 SMNVEV come from the germline V gene (reference sequence). The CDR3 spans 15 residues. Germline trimming cut 6 bases from V and 3 bases from J; bases unmatched to any gene: 8. The CDR3 DNA reads as TGTGCCAGCAGCCAGAAGGGACAGGGGTACTACGAGCAGTACTTC. It translates to CASSQKGQGYYEQYF.